This T cell receptor beta chain is drawn from a study of vaccination and CD4 T cells after COVID-19. Comments on this clonotype: The antigen remains undetermined.

Treatment in this sample: approximately 9-day PBMC culture with coronavirus spike peptide pools or control peptides (ViraFEST assay). Sequenced with the Oncomine TCR Beta short-read assay was DNA taken from cultured CD4+ T cells. TCRdb used MiXCR to reprocess the PCR reads, holding one entry per CDR3 protein. The table shows almost 20,000 distinct CDR3 sequences, with 55% occurring only once. Germline assignment: CDR1 DFQATT and CDR2 SNEGSKA (reference sequence). This CDR3 is built from 17 residues. Trimming took off 6 bases at V and 4 bases at J, with 27 bases between the two ends. The TCR originated in a human donor who had recovered from COVID-19. The sample taken for sequencing was CD4+ T cells from blood, cultured in vitro. The chain links TRBV20-1 to TRBJ1-2; D remains unclear. For the CDR3, the DNA is TGCAGTGCCTATTCGAAAGGACTGAGTGGGAAGAGCTATGGCTACACCTTC. It specifies CSAYSKGLSGKSYGYTF.